This TCR beta chain was recorded in a study of blood T cell repertoires in COVID-19. CDR1 is LNHDA, CDR2 SQIVND, per germline (reference sequence). The ends lost 4 bases at V and 6 bases at J; junction bases unmatched: 6. The CDR3 is 15 amino acids. Using immunoSEQ multiplex PCR, the repertoire was profiled, and TCRdb retains in-frame clones only, with some absent. The sample holds under 250,000 clones, 65% to 85% seen once. The chain couples TRBV19 to TRBJ2-1; 10 bases fit TRBD2. What was sequenced was peripheral blood. The TCR comes from a man aged 40-50 years with active or convalescent COVID-19. The CDR3 here is CASSTPSGGPNEQFF. The CDR3 nucleotides are TGTGCCAGTAGTACCCCTAGCGGGGGCCCCAATGAGCAGTTCTTC.